Below, one T cell receptor (beta chain) is given with its context. What it binds is not known. This PCR relied on a set of 60 Vbeta primers and 13 Jbeta primers. This table comes from immunoSEQ multiplex PCR, and its TCRdb copy is limited to in-frame clones, with some not included. Of over 120,000 clones in the sample, about 74% are singletons; the top ten hold approximately 4%. The record originates from a study of cytomegalovirus exposure and HLA in healthy donors. Whole-study context: About 79% of 300 to 450 genotyped donors fell in the Caucasian-associated ancestry cluster.

CDR1 and CDR2 from the germline V gene are MNHNS and SASEGT. The CDR3 covers 14 residues. Trimming at V came to 7 bases and at J to 0 bases, leaving 4 bases not matched to a gene. Findings and limits, study-wide: Reportedly, cytomegalovirus status was diagnosed with high sensitivity and specificity. There were some public TCRs occurring in many donors, but most TCR sequences were rare.

Donors were ostensibly healthy at sampling, although undocumented immune exposures were probable. This receptor was identified in a man between 18 and 29 years old in good health and CMV-seropositive. The chain carries TRBV6-1 and TRBJ1-2; TRBD1 agrees at 8 bases. The sample taken for sequencing was PBMCs. The CDR3 DNA reads TGTGCCAGCATCATGACAGGGGCTAACTATGGCTACACCTTC. Its protein product is CASIMTGANYGYTF.